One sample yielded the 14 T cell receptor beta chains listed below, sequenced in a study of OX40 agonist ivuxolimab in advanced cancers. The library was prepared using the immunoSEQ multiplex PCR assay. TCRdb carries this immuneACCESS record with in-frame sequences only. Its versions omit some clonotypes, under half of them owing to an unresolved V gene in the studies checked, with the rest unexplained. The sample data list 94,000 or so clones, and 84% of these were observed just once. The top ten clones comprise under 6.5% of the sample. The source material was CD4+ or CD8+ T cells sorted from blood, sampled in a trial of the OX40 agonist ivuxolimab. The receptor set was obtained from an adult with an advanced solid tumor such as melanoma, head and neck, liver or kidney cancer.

The chain's CDR3 is CASSISGNYGYTF. CDR3 DNA sequence: TGTGCCAGTAGTATTTCAGGCAACTATGGCTACACCTTC. The rearrangement joins TRBV19 to TRBJ1-2; D not certain. CDR3 length: 13 residues. Trimming removed 3 bases from V and 2 bases from J, with 7 bases in between. Germline V gene data show CDR1 as LNHDA and CDR2 as SQIVND (reference sequence).

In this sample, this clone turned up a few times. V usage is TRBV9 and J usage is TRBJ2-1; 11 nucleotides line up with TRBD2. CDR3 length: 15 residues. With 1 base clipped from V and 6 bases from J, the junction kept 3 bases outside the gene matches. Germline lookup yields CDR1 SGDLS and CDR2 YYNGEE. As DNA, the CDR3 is TGTGCCAGCAGCGTAACTAGCGGGAGCCCCAATGAGCAGTTCTTC. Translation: CASSVTSGSPNEQFF.

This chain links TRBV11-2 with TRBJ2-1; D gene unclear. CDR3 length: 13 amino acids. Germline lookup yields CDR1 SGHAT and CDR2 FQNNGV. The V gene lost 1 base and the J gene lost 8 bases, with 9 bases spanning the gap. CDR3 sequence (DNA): TGTGCCAGCAGCTTAGTACTGGACGATGAGCAGTTCTTC. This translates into CASSLVLDDEQFF.

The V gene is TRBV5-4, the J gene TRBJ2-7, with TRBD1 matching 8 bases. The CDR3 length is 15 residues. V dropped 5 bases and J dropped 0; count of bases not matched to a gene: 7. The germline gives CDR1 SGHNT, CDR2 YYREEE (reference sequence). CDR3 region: CASSNGQGISYEQYF. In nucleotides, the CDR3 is TGTGCCAGCAGTAATGGACAGGGTATCTCCTACGAGCAGTACTTC.

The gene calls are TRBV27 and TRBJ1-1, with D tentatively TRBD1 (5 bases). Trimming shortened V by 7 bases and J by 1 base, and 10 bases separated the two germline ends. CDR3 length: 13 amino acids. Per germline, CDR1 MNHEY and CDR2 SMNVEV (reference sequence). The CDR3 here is CASTRDWNTEAFF. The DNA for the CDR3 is TGTGCCAGCACGCGGGACTGGAACACTGAAGCTTTCTTT.

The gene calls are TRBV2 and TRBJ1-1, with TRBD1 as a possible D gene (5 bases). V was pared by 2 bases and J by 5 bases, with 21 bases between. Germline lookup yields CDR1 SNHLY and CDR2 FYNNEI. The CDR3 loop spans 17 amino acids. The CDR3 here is CASSERLKEYGATEAFF. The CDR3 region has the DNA TGTGCCAGCAGTGAAAGGTTGAAGGAATACGGGGCAACTGAAGCTTTCTTT.

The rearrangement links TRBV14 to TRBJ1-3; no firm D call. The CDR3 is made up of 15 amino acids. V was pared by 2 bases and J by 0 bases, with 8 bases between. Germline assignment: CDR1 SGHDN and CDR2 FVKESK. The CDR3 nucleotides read TGTGCCAGCAGCCAACGGACGGGCTCTGGAAACACCATATATTTT. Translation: CASSQRTGSGNTIYF.

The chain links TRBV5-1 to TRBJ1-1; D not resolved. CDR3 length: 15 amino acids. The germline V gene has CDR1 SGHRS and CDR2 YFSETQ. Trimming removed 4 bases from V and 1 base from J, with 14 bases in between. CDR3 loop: CASSKLTEGNTEAFF. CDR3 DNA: TGCGCCAGCAGCAAGCTCACGGAAGGGAACACTGAAGCTTTCTTT.

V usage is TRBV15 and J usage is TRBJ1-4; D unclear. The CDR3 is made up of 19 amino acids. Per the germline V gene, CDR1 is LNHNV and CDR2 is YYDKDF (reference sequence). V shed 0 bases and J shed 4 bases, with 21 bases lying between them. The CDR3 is CATSRDYPQRLSRNEKLFF. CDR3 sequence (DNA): TGTGCCACCAGCAGAGATTATCCGCAGAGGCTGAGCCGTAATGAAAAACTGTTTTTT.

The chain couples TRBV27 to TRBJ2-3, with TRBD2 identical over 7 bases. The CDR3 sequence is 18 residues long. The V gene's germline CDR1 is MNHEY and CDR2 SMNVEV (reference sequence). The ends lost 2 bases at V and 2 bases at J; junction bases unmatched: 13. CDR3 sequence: CASSLGLDLYSSTDTQYF. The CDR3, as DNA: TGTGCCAGCAGTTTAGGACTAGACCTATACTCATCCACAGATACGCAGTATTTT.

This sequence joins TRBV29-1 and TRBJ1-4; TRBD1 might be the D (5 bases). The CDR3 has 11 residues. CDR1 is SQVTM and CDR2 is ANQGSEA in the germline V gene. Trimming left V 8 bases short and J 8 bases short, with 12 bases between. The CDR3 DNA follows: TGCAGCCACCTGTGGGGGGAAAAACTGTTTTTT. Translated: CSHLWGEKLFF.

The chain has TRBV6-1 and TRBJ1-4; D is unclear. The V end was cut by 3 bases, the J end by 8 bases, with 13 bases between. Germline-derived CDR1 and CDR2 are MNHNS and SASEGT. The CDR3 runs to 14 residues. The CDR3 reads CASSDYQVQEKLFF. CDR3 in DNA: TGTGCCAGCAGTGACTACCAGGTGCAGGAAAAACTGTTTTTT.

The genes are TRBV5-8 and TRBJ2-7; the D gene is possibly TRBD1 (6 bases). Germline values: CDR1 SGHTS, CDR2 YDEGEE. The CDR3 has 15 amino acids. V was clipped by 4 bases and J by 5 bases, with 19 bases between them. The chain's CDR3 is CASSHRTESPHEQYF. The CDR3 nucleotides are TGTGCCAGCAGCCACCGGACAGAGAGTCCCCACGAGCAGTACTTC.

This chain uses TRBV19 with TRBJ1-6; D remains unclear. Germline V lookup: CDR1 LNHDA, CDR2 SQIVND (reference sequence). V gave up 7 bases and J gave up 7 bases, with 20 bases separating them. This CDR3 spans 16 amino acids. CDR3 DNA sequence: TGTGCCAGTAAGGCCCGCAGGAATCGGTACAATTCACCCCTCCACTTT. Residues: CASKARRNRYNSPLHF.